The 26 T cell receptor beta chains below were found in one sample sequenced in a study of shared clonotypes between healthy human individuals. CD45RO-negative, CCR7-selected cells formed the naive CD8 fraction, which excluded terminally differentiated effector memory CD45RA+ cells. The assay was immunoSEQ multiplex PCR, and TCRdb's table has in-frame clones only and misses some. The repertoire includes about 2 million clones, roughly 94% of them detected once, and approximately 1% sits in the top ten. What was sequenced was naive CD8+ T cells sorted from blood. The receptors here all came from a man between 18 and 29 years old in good health.

In DNA, the CDR3 is TGCGCCAGCAGCCAAGATTCTGGGGCTGAAGCTTTCTTT. It codes for CASSQDSGAEAFF. V and J are TRBV4-1 and TRBJ1-1; D unclear. The V and J ends lost 0 bases and 6 bases respectively, with 8 bases between them. Germline lookup yields CDR1 MGHRA and CDR2 YSYEKL. The CDR3 is 13 amino acids.

The rearrangement links TRBV10-3 to TRBJ1-5; tentative D call: TRBD1 (5 bases). The length of the CDR3 is 16 residues. V was clipped by 1 base and J by 2 bases, with 12 bases between them. Germline CDR1 is ENHRY and CDR2 is SYGVKD. This chain's CDR3 is CAISELGVLGNQPQHF. The CDR3 DNA reads TGTGCCATCAGTGAGTTGGGGGTATTGGGCAATCAGCCCCAGCATTTT.

The gene calls are TRBV7-9 and TRBJ2-5; tentatively, D is TRBD1 (5 bases). The CDR3 is 15 amino acids. The germline V gene has CDR1 SEHNR and CDR2 FQNEAQ (reference sequence). V lost 7 bases, J lost 3 bases, and 18 bases lay in between. CDR3 in amino acids: CASTTSTASEETQYF. CDR3 sequence (DNA): TGTGCCAGCACCACATCGACAGCCTCCGAAGAGACCCAGTACTTC. The full variable domain, with the rest looked up from reference TRBV7-9 and TRBJ2-5, is DTGVSQNPRHKITKRGQNVTFRCDPISEHNRLYWYRQTLGQGPEFLTYFQNEAQLEKSRLLSDRFSAERPKGSFSTLEIQRTEQGDSAMYLCASTTSTASEETQYFGPGTRLLVL.

V and J are TRBV5-1 and TRBJ2-7, with 9 bases that match TRBD1. This CDR3 is built from 15 residues. V was clipped by 0 bases and J by 5 bases; unmatched bases: 6. CDR1 is SGHRS, CDR2 YFSETQ, per germline. CDR3 residues: CASSLAMGQGDEQYF. DNA of the CDR3: TGCGCCAGCAGCTTGGCCATGGGACAGGGAGACGAGCAGTACTTC. Using reference TRBV5-1 and TRBJ2-7 for the parts outside the CDR3, the full variable domain is KAGVTQTPRYLIKTRGQQVTLSCSPISGHRSVSWYQQTPGQGLQFLFEYFSETQRNKGNFPGRFSGRQFSNSRSEMNVSTLELGDSALYLCASSLAMGQGDEQYFGPGTRLTVT.

Concerning this clone itself: Other DNA sequences in the same sample also yield this CDR3. This chain connects TRBV7-9 to TRBJ2-7, with D unresolved. Looked up from germline, CDR1 is SEHNR and CDR2 is FQNEAQ (reference sequence). This CDR3 has 13 residues. The ends were cut back, 1 base at V and 1 base at J, with 5 bases in the middle. CDR3 sequence (DNA): TGTGCCAGCAGCTTAGTTGTGTCCTACGAGCAGTACTTC. Its protein product is CASSLVVSYEQYF.

The gene calls are TRBV6-5 and TRBJ2-7; 10 positions match TRBD1. CDR1 is MNHEY, CDR2 SVGAGI, per germline. The CDR3 runs to 15 residues. Trimming at V came to 8 bases and at J to 3 bases, leaving 10 bases not matched to a gene. For the CDR3, the DNA is TGTGCCAGCTGGAAACCGGGACAGGGGAACTACGAGCAGTACTTC. Amino acid sequence: CASWKPGQGNYEQYF.

J is TRBJ1-2 and V is TRBV4-1, with 7 bases lining up with TRBD1. Germline CDR1 reads MGHRA; CDR2 reads YSYEKL. V trimming: 4 bases; J trimming: 5 bases; junction bases outside the gene matches: 10. This CDR3 contains 15 residues. The CDR3 sequence is CASSPGGTAVYGYTF. The CDR3 DNA sequence: TGCGCCAGCAGCCCAGGCGGGACAGCGGTTTATGGCTACACCTTC.

The V and J genes are TRBV7-9 and TRBJ2-3, with no clear D. Germline V gene data show CDR1 as SEHNR and CDR2 as FQNEAQ (reference sequence). V lost 5 bases, J lost 5 bases, and 8 bases lay in between. This CDR3 spans 12 amino acids. The CDR3 coding sequence is TGTGCCAGCAGCAGCCAAGTAGATACGCAGTATTTT. As protein: CASSSQVDTQYF.

The V call is TRBV27, the J call TRBJ2-7, with 7 bases lining up with TRBD1. The V segment lost 6 bases and the J segment 3 bases; nucleotides outside the gene matches: 5. The germline CDR1 and CDR2 sequences are MNHEY and SMNVEV (reference sequence). The CDR3 is made up of 13 amino acids. In nucleotides, the CDR3 is TGTGCCAGCAGGGGTGACAGGGTCTACGAGCAGTACTTC. Amino acid sequence: CASRGDRVYEQYF.

J is TRBJ2-5 and V is TRBV2; D is uncertain. The germline CDR1 and CDR2 sequences are SNHLY and FYNNEI. This CDR3 contains 15 residues. V lost 3 bases, J lost 0 bases, and 11 bases lay in between. The CDR3 coding sequence is TGTGCCAGCAGTGATAGCAGGTTGTACCAAGAGACCCAGTACTTC. Its protein is CASSDSRLYQETQYF.

This chain's CDR3 is CASSELTNEKLFF. CDR3 DNA sequence: TGTGCCAGCAGTGAATTGACTAATGAAAAACTGTTTTTT. J is TRBJ1-4 and V is TRBV25-1; D gene uncertain. The CDR3 consists of 13 residues. Trimming pared 1 base from V and 2 bases from J, leaving 2 bases between. The germline gives CDR1 MGHDK, CDR2 SYGVNS.

This sequence joins TRBV4-3 and TRBJ2-7; 10 positions match TRBD2. This CDR3 contains 16 residues. With V trimmed by 3 bases and J by 1 base, 6 bases remained unmatched. The germline V gene has CDR1 LGHNA and CDR2 YSLEER. This CDR3 is CASSQGTSESSYEQYF. The CDR3 DNA sequence: TGCGCCAGCAGCCAGGGGACTAGCGAGTCGTCCTACGAGCAGTACTTC.

The chain combines TRBV9 with TRBJ2-2; tentative D call: TRBD2 (6 bases). V gave up 4 bases and J gave up 10 bases, with 14 bases separating them. Germline values: CDR1 SGDLS, CDR2 YYNGEE. The CDR3 sequence is 13 residues long. The CDR3, as DNA: TGTGCCAGCAGCCCCCCGCGGGGACCGGAGCTGTTTTTT. Protein: CASSPPRGPELFF. The full variable domain, rest sourced from reference TRBV9 and TRBJ2-2, is DSGVTQTPKHLITATGQRVTLRCSPRSGDLSVYWYQQSLDQGLQFLIQYYNGEERAKGNILERFSAQQFPDLHSELNLSSLELGDSALYFCASSPPRGPELFFGEGSRLTVL.

Details on this clone: In the same sample, other DNA sequences code for this CDR3. V is TRBV29-1 and J is TRBJ1-2; weak D call: TRBD1 (5 bases). In germline, CDR1 is SQVTM, CDR2 ANQGSEA. The CDR3 has 11 residues. The germline V and J ends were trimmed by 4 bases and 4 bases, with 7 bases remaining between them. The CDR3 sequence is CSVAGSYGYTF. In nucleotides, the CDR3 is TGCAGCGTTGCAGGGAGCTATGGCTACACCTTC.

This clone was detected only once. The chain joins TRBV4-1 to TRBJ2-1; no clear D gene. The CDR3 is 17 residues long. V lost 0 bases and J lost 3, with 15 bases in between. The V gene's germline CDR1 is MGHRA and CDR2 YSYEKL. The CDR3 is CASSQDGVLPGYNEQFF. In nucleotides, the CDR3 is TGCGCCAGCAGCCAAGATGGCGTCCTACCGGGCTACAATGAGCAGTTCTTC.

This sequence joins TRBV4-1 and TRBJ2-3; 8 bases are shared with TRBD2. The length of the CDR3 is 19 residues. The trim removed 4 bases at V and 2 bases at J, leaving 17 bases unmatched. Germline V lookup: CDR1 MGHRA, CDR2 YSYEKL. The CDR3 reads CASSPGTIIAGPYTDTQYF. CDR3 nucleotide sequence: TGCGCCAGCAGCCCCGGGACTATTATAGCGGGACCCTACACAGATACGCAGTATTTT.

This chain joins TRBV27 and TRBJ2-2; 14 positions match TRBD2. With V trimmed by 6 bases and J by 6 bases, 9 bases remained unmatched. This CDR3 has 17 residues. Germline loops: CDR1 MNHEY, CDR2 SMNVEV (reference sequence). Here the CDR3 reads CASSQTGTSGSSGELFF. The CDR3 nucleotides are TGTGCCAGCAGCCAGACCGGGACTAGCGGGAGTTCCGGGGAGCTGTTTTTT.

The V and J genes are TRBV5-6 and TRBJ1-1; D ambiguous. The V and J ends lost 0 bases and 2 bases respectively, with 11 bases between them. The CDR3 runs 15 residues. Germline assignment: CDR1 SGHDT and CDR2 YYEEEE. The CDR3 nucleotides read TGTGCCAGCAGCTTGGGTGGCAGACCCAACACTGAAGCTTTCTTT. Translated, it gives CASSLGGRPNTEAFF.

This rearrangement joins TRBV4-2 to TRBJ2-7; 7 nucleotides match TRBD2. The CDR3 totals 13 residues. Germline V gene sequence: CDR1 LGHNA, CDR2 YNFKEQ. V shed 0 bases and J 7 bases; nucleotides not matched to a gene: 3. This CDR3 reads CASSQDGRGEQYF. CDR3 coding DNA: TGTGCCAGCAGCCAAGACGGGCGGGGGGAGCAGTACTTC.

This clone was observed once. This chain joins TRBV27 and TRBJ2-2, with 8 positions matching TRBD2. CDR3 size: 16 residues. The junction had 4 bases not matched to a gene; V was cut back by 0 bases and J by 4 bases. Per germline, CDR1 MNHEY and CDR2 SMNVEV (reference sequence). CDR3 DNA: TGTGCCAGCAGTTTATCAGCGGGAGTTGGCACCGGGGAGCTGTTTTTT. It encodes CASSLSAGVGTGELFF.

This chain joins TRBV5-1 and TRBJ1-3; 8 bases fit TRBD1. This CDR3 contains 16 residues. Trimming cost V 4 bases and J 4 bases; bases outside gene matches: 10. Germline assignment: CDR1 SGHRS and CDR2 YFSETQ. The CDR3 spells CASSTGQGMTGNTIYF. The CDR3 nucleotides are TGCGCCAGCAGCACCGGACAGGGAATGACGGGAAACACCATATATTTT.

This chain connects TRBV5-1 to TRBJ2-5, with 8 bases fitting TRBD1. Germline values: CDR1 SGHRS, CDR2 YFSETQ. CDR3 length equals 17 residues. The V segment lost 0 bases and the J segment 4 bases; nucleotides outside the gene matches: 11. The CDR3 nucleotides are TGCGCCAGCAGCTTGGGGGGGACAGGAGGTTTCCTAGAGACCCAGTACTTC. Translation: CASSLGGTGGFLETQYF.

The V gene is TRBV6-5, the J gene TRBJ1-1, with 9 positions matching TRBD1. V shed 6 bases and J 4 bases; nucleotides not matched to a gene: 6. CDR1 and CDR2 (germline): MNHEY, SVGAGI. This CDR3 region has 14 residues. DNA of the CDR3: TGTGCCAGCAGGTACAGGGGGCCGAGCACTGAAGCTTTCTTT. Its protein is CASRYRGPSTEAFF.

CDR3 residues: CVSVIPQGYTF. DNA of the CDR3: TGCGTGAGTGTCATTCCGCAAGGCTACACCTTC. V and J are TRBV29-1 and TRBJ1-2, with D uncertain. The germline CDR1 and CDR2 sequences are SQVTM and ANQGSEA. The CDR3 covers 11 residues.

The rearrangement joins TRBV19 to TRBJ1-1; D is ambiguous. Looked up from germline, CDR1 is LNHDA and CDR2 is SQIVND (reference sequence). CDR3 length: 15 amino acids. Trimming cost V 1 base and J 1 base, with 10 bases left between them. CDR3 amino acids: CASSIGAAPNTEAFF. The CDR3 DNA reads as TGTGCCAGTAGTATAGGGGCAGCTCCGAACACTGAAGCTTTCTTT.

The V gene is TRBV15, the J gene TRBJ2-3; tentatively, D is TRBD1 (5 bases). Germline CDR1 and CDR2: LNHNV and YYDKDF (reference sequence). With 5 bases removed from V and 6 bases from J, the gap between germline ends came to 15 bases. The CDR3 covers 14 residues. The DNA of the CDR3 is TGTGCCACCAGCCCCGAGCAGGGATGGGATACGCAGTATTTT. It is translated as CATSPEQGWDTQYF.